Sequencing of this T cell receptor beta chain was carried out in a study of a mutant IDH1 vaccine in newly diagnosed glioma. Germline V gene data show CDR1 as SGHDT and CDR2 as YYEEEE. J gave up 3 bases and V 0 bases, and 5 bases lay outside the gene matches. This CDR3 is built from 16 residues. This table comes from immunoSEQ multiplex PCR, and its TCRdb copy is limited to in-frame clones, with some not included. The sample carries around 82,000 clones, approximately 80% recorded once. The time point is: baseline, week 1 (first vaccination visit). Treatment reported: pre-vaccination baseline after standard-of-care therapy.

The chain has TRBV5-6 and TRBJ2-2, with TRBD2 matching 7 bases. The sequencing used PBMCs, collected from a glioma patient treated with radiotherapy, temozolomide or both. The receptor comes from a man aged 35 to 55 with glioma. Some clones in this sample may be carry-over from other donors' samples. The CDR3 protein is CASSLGLADYTGELFF. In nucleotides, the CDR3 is TGTGCCAGCAGCTTGGGGCTAGCGGACTACACCGGGGAGCTGTTTTTT. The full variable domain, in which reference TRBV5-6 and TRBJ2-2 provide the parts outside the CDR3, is DAGVTQSPTHLIKTRGQQVTLRCSPKSGHDTVSWYQQALGQGPQFIFQYYEEEERQRGNFPDRFSGHQFPNYSSELNVNALLLGDSALYLCASSLGLADYTGELFFGEGSRLTVL.